This TCR beta chain derives from a study of cytomegalovirus exposure and HLA in healthy donors. Whole-study findings and limits: Trimming of TCR beta V- and J-genes showed a link, identified in a later analysis, to a missense DCLRE1C variant. Rare TCR sequences predominated, though certain public TCRs were found in many donors. Under in vitro conditions, three CMV-associated chains were confirmed as specific for CMV antigens.

With 60 Vbeta and 13 Jbeta primers, the PCR was carried out. TCRdb keeps only in-frame clones here, not all; method: immunoSEQ multiplex PCR. The sample consists of some 100,000 clones, about 68% of them appearing once. In the case of this clone: What it recognizes is unknown.

This CDR3 has 13 residues. V gave up 5 bases and J gave up 6 bases, with 15 bases separating them. Looked up from germline, CDR1 is SGHRS and CDR2 is YFSETQ. The donors comprised healthy bone marrow donors. The chain recombines TRBV5-1 with TRBJ2-7; maybe TRBD1 (7 bases). Sequencing was done on a sample of PBMCs. The clonotype was recovered from a male donor in good health and CMV-seropositive. As DNA, the CDR3 is TGCGCCAGCAGGGAGGGGGCGGATGGCGAGCAGTACTTC. Translating gives CASREGADGEQYF.